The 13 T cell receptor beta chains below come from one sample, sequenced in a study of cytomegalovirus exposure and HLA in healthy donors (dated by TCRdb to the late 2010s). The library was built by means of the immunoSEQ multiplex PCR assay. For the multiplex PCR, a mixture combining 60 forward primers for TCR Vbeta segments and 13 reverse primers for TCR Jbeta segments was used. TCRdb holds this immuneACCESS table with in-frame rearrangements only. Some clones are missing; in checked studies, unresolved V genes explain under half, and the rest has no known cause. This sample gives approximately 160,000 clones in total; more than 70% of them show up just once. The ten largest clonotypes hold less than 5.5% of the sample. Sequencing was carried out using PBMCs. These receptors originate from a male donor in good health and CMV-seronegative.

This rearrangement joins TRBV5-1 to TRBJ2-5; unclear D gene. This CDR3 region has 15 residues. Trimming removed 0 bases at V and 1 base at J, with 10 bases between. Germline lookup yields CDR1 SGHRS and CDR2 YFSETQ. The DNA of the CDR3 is TGCGCCAGCAGCTTGGCCATGGAGCCCCAAGAGACCCAGTACTTC. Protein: CASSLAMEPQETQYF.

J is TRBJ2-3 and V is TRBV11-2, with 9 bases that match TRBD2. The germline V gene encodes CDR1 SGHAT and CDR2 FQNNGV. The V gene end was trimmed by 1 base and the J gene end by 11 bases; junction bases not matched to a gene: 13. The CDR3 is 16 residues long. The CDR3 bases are TGTGCCAGCAGCTTAGTTGCGGGAGGGGCACAGAGGGTGCAGTATTTT. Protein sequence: CASSLVAGGAQRVQYF.

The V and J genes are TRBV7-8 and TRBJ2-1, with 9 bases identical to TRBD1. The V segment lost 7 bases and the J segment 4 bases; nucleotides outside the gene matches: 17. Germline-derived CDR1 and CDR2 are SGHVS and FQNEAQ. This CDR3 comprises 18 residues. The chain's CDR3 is CASTQSIQTGGMYNEQFF. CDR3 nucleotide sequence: TGTGCCAGCACCCAGTCCATCCAGACAGGGGGGATGTACAATGAGCAGTTCTTC.

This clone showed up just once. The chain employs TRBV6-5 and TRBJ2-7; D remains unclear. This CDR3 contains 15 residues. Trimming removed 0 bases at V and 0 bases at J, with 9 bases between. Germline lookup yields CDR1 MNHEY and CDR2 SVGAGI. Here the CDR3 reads CASSYSSGYSYEQYF. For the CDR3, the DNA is TGTGCCAGCAGTTACTCTTCCGGGTACTCCTACGAGCAGTACTTC.

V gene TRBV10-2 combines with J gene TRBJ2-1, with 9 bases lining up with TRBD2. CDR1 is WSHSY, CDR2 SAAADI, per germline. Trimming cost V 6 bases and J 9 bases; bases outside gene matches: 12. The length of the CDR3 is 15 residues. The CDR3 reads CASRASGASYGEQFF. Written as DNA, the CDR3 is TGCGCCAGCAGGGCTAGCGGGGCTTCTTACGGTGAGCAGTTCTTC.

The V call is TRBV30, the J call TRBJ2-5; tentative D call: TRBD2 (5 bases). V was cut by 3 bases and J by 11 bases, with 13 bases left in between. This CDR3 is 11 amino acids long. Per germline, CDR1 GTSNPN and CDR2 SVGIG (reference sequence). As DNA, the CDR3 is TGTGCCTGGAGGACTTCTAGCAAGCAGTACTTC. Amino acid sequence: CAWRTSSKQYF.

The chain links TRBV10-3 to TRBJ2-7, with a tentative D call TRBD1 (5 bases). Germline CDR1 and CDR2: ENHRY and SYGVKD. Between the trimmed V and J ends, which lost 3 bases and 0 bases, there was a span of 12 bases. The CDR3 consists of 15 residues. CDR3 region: CAISDTTGTSYEQYF. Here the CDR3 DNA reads TGTGCCATCAGTGATACCACAGGTACCTCCTACGAGCAGTACTTC.

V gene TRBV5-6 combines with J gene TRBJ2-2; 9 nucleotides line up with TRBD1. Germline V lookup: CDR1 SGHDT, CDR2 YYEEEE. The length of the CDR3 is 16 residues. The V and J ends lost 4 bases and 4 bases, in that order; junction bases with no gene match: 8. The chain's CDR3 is CASSAPGQGSTGELFF. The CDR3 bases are TGTGCCAGCAGCGCCCCTGGACAGGGGAGCACCGGGGAGCTGTTTTTT.

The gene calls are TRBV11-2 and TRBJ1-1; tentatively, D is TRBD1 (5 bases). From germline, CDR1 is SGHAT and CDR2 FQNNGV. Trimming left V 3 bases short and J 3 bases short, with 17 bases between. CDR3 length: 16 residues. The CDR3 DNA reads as TGTGCCAGCAGCTTGGCGGGGGGGATCAGGGACACTGAAGCTTTCTTT. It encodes CASSLAGGIRDTEAFF.

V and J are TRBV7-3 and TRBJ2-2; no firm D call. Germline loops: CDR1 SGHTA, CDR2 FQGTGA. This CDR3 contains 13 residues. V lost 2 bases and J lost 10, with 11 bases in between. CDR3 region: CASSLGPAAELFF. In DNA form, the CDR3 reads TGTGCCAGCAGCTTAGGGCCGGCAGCGGAGCTGTTTTTT.

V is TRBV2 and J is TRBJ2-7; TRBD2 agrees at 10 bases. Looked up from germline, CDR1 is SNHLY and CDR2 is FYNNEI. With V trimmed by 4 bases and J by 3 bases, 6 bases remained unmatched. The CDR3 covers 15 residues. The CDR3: CASSGRSSGGYEQYF. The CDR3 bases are TGTGCCAGCAGTGGACGGTCTAGCGGGGGCTACGAGCAGTACTTC. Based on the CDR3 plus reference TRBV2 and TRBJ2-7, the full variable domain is EPEVTQTPSHQVTQMGQEVILRCVPISNHLYFYWYRQILGQKVEFLVSFYNNEISEKSEIFDDQFSVERPDGSNFTLKIRSTKLEDSAMYFCASSGRSSGGYEQYFGPGTRLTVT.

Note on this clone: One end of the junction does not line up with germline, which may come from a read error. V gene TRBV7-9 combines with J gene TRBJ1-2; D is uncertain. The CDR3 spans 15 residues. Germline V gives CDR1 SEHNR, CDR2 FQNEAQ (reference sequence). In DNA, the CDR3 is TGTTCCAGCAGCCCGATCAATCCCGGAGACTATGGCTACACCTTC. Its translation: CSSSPINPGDYGYTF.

This chain's CDR3 is CASSGPLRDPNEQFF. DNA of the CDR3: TGTGCCAGCAGTGGGCCTTTGCGGGACCCCAATGAGCAGTTCTTC. The chain employs TRBV7-9 and TRBJ2-1; D may be TRBD2 (6 bases). Trimming left V 6 bases short and J 6 bases short, with 18 bases between. Germline CDR1 and CDR2: SEHNR and FQNEAQ (reference sequence). This CDR3 has 15 amino acids.